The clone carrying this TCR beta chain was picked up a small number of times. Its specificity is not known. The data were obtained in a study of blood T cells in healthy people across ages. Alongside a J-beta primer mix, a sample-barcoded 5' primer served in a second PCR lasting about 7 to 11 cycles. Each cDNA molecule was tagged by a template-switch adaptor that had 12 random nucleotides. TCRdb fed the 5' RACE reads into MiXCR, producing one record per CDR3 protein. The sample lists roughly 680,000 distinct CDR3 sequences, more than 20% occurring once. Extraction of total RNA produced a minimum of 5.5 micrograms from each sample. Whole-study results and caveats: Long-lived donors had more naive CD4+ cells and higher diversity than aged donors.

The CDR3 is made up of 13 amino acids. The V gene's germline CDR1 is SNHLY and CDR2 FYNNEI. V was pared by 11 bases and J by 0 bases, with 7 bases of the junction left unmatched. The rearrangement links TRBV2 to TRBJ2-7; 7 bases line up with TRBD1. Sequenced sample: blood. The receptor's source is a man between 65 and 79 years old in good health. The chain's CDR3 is CAGRTGSSYEQYF. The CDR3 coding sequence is TGTGCCGGTCGGACAGGCAGCTCCTACGAGCAGTACTTC.